This T cell receptor beta chain was retrieved from a study of blood T cell repertoires in COVID-19. Whole-study context: Acute and convalescent COVID-19 specimens originated in the United States, Italy and Spain.

Profiling relied on immunoSEQ multiplex PCR, and the TCRdb table lists in-frame clones only, not all of them. The repertoire includes under 250,000 clones, 87% of them detected once, and 11% sits in the top ten. V was shortened by 5 bases and J by 7 bases, with 18 bases between the two germline ends. Germline loops: CDR1 LGHDT, CDR2 YNNKEL (reference sequence). There are 15 residues in the CDR3. Clinical history reported by participants formed the basis on which cohorts were assigned. The TCR was taken from a man aged 30 to 45 who had recovered from COVID-19. The gene calls are TRBV3-1 (or the pseudogene TRBV3-2) and TRBJ1-5; possibly TRBD1 for D (5 bases). Material: PBMCs or T cells enriched from blood (not recorded which). DNA for the CDR3: TGTGCCAGCAGCGCAGGGACCGACGGGAGCCAGCCCCAGCATTTT. Translating gives CASSAGTDGSQPQHF.